This is a list of T cell receptor beta chains from one sample in a study of cytomegalovirus exposure and HLA in healthy donors. The method was immunoSEQ multiplex PCR; TCRdb's version includes in-frame clones alone and lacks a portion of them. The sample carries about 120,000 clones, more than 60% recorded once. Specimen: PBMCs. These receptors came from a woman aged 35 to 49 in good health and CMV-seronegative. CDR3s include the opening cysteine and the closing phenylalanine or tryptophan. The D gene is left open where the match is weak. A row's size may be missing; if present it is once, few, many or a size class.

length | size | D | J | V | CDR3 | DNA
17 | - | TRBD1 | TRBJ2-6 | TRBV2 | CASGRDRPISGANVLTF | TGTGCCAGCGGACGGGACAGACCCATCTCTGGGGCCAACGTCCTGACTTTC
15 | - | TRBD1 | TRBJ1-5 | TRBV4-3 | CASSQVSGGNQPQHF | TGCGCCAGCAGCCAAGTGTCAGGGGGGAATCAGCCCCAGCATTTT
13 | - | TRBD2 | TRBJ2-7 | TRBV10-3 | CAISGGGAYEQYF | TGTGCCATCAGTGGCGGGGGGGCTTACGAGCAGTACTTC
16 | - | TRBD2 | TRBJ2-7 | TRBV5-1 | CASSRLAGGDAYEQYF | TGCGCCAGCAGTCGGCTAGCGGGAGGGGACGCCTACGAGCAGTACTTC
13 | once | - | TRBJ2-7 | TRBV30 | CAWGRGLSYEQYF | TGTGCCTGGGGGCGGGGTCTCTCCTACGAGCAGTACTTC
13 | - | - | TRBJ2-7 | TRBV5-1 | CASSLLPGDEQYF | TGCGCCAGCAGCTTGCTGCCAGGGGACGAGCAGTACTTC
14 | - | - | TRBJ1-2 | TRBV4-3 | CASSQDQGPYGYTF | TGCGCCAGCAGCCAAGATCAGGGGCCATATGGCTACACCTTC
17 | - | - | TRBJ2-7 | TRBV6-1 | CASSGGMWRALSYEQYF | TGTGCCAGCAGTGGAGGAATGTGGAGGGCCCTCTCCTACGAGCAGTACTTC
14 | - | - | TRBJ2-7 | TRBV2 | CASSPTSDSYEQYF | TGTGCCAGCAGCCCGACTAGTGACTCCTACGAGCAGTACTTC
14 | - | TRBD1 | TRBJ1-5 | TRBV19 | CASSGTGFNQPQHF | TGTGCCAGCAGCGGGACAGGGTTCAATCAGCCCCAGCATTTT
16 | - | TRBD1 | TRBJ2-3 | TRBV7-9 | CASSLGRAGGADTQYF | TGTGCCAGCAGCTTAGGCAGAGCAGGGGGCGCAGATACGCAGTATTTT
12 | - | TRBD1 | TRBJ1-1 | TRBV27 | CASRNQGAEAFF | TGTGCCAGCAGGAATCAGGGGGCTGAAGCTTTCTTT
13 | - | - | TRBJ1-1 | TRBV7-8 | CASSLAGVNEAFF | TGTGCCAGCAGCTTAGCCGGGGTCAATGAAGCTTTCTTT
14 | - | - | TRBJ1-5 | TRBV7-8 | CASRGAAEEQPQHF | TGTGCCAGCAGAGGTGCAGCGGAGGAACAGCCCCAGCATTTT
14 | - | - | TRBJ1-3 | TRBV5-1 | CASSRELSGNTIYF | TGCGCCAGCAGCCGCGAGTTGAGCGGAAACACCATATATTTT
16 | few | TRBD1 | TRBJ2-2 | TRBV5-1 | CASSLVDRGVAGELFF | TGCGCCAGCAGCTTGGTCGACAGGGGGGTGGCCGGGGAGCTGTTTTTT
14 | once | - | TRBJ1-1 | TRBV5-1 | CASSLEISGAEAFF | TGCGCCAGCAGCTTGGAAATCAGCGGGGCCGAAGCTTTCTTT
13 | few | TRBD1 | TRBJ1-2 | TRBV19 | CASSSTGPYGYTF | TGTGCCAGTAGTTCGACAGGGCCCTATGGCTACACCTTC
13 | - | - | TRBJ1-5 | TRBV30 | CAWSQTRHQPQHF | TGTGCCTGGAGCCAAACTAGGCATCAGCCCCAGCATTTT